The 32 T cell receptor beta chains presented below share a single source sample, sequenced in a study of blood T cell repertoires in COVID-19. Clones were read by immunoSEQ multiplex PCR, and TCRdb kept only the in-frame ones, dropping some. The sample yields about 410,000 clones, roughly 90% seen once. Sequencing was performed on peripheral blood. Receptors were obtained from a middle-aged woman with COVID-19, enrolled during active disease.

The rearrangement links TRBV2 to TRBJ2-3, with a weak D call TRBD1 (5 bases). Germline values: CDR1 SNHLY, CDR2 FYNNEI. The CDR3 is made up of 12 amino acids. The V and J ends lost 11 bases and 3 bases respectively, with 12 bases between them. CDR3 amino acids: CASTGGTDTQYF. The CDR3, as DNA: TGTGCCTCCACAGGTGGGACAGATACGCAGTATTTT. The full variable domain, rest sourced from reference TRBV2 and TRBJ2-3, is EPEVTQTPSHQVTQMGQEVILRCVPISNHLYFYWYRQILGQKVEFLVSFYNNEISEKSEIFDDQFSVERPDGSNFTLKIRSTKLEDSAMYFCASTGGTDTQYFGPGTRLTVL.

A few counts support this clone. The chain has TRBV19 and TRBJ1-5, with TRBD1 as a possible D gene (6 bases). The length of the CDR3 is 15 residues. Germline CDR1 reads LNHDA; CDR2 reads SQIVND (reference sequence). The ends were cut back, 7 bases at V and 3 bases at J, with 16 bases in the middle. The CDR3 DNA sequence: TGTGCCAGTACCCCCGACAGGTGGGACAATCAGCCCCAGCATTTT. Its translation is CASTPDRWDNQPQHF.

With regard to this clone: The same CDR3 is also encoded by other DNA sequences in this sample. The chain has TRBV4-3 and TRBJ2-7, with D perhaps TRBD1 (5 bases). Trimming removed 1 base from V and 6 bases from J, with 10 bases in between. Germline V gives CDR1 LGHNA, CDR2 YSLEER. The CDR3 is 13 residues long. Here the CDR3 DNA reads TGCGCCAGCAGCCAAGTAGGGGAAAGCGAGCAGTACTTC. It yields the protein CASSQVGESEQYF.

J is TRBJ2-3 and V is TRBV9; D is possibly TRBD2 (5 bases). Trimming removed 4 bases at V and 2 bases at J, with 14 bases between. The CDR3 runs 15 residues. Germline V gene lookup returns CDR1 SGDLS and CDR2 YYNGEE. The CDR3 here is CASSFSTGFTDTQYF. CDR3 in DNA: TGTGCCAGCAGCTTCTCGACGGGATTCACAGATACGCAGTATTTT.

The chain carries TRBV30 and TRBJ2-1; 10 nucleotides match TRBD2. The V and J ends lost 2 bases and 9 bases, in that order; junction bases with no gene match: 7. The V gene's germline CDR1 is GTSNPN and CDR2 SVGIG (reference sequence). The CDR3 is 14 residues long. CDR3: CAWSIRTSGTEQFF. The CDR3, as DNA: TGTGCCTGGAGTATTAGGACTAGCGGTACTGAGCAGTTCTTC.

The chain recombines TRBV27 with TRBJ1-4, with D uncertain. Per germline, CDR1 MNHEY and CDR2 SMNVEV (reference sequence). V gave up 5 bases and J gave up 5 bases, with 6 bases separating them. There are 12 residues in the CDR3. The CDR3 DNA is TGTGCCAGCAGTACGGTGAATGAAAAACTGTTTTTT. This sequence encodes CASSTVNEKLFF. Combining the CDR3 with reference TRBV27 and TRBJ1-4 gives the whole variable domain EAQVTQNPRYLITVTGKKLTVTCSQNMNHEYMSWYRQDPGLGLRQIYYSMNVEVTDKGDVPEGYKVSRKEKRNFPLILESPSPNQTSLYFCASSTVNEKLFFGSGTQLSVL.

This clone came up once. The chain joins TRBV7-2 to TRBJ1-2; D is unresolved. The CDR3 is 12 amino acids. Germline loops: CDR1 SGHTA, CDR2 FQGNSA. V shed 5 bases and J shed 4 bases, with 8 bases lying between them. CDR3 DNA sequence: TGTGCCAGCAGCACACAGAGCTATGGCTACACCTTC. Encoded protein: CASSTQSYGYTF.

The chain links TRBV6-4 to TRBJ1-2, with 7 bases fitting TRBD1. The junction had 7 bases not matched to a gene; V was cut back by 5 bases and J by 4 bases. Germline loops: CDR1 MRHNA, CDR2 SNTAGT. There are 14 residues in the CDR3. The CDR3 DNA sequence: TGTGCCAGCAGTTCGGACAGGAGTAGCTATGGCTACACCTTC. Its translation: CASSSDRSSYGYTF.

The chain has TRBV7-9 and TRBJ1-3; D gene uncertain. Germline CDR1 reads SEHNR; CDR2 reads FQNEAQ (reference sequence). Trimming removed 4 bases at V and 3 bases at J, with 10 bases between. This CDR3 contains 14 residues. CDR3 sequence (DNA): TGTGCCAGCAGCTCCCCCGGAGGTGGAAACACCATATATTTT. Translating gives CASSSPGGGNTIYF.

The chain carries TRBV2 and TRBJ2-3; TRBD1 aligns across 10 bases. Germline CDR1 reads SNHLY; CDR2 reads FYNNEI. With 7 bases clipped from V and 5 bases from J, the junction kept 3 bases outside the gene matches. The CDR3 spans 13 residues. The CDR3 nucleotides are TGTGCCAGCACTCGGGACAGGGGAGATACGCAGTATTTT. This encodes CASTRDRGDTQYF.

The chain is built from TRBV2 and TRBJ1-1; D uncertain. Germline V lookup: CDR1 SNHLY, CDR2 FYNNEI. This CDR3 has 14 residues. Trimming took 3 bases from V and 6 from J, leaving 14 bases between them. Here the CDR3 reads CASSELSRAAEAFF. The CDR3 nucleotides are TGTGCCAGCAGTGAGTTAAGTCGCGCGGCTGAAGCTTTCTTT.

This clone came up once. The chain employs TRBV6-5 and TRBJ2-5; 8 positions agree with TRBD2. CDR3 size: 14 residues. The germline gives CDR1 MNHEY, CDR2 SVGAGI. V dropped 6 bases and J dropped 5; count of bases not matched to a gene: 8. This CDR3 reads CASRRPGGDETQYF. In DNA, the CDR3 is TGTGCCAGCAGGCGGCCGGGGGGGGACGAGACCCAGTACTTC.

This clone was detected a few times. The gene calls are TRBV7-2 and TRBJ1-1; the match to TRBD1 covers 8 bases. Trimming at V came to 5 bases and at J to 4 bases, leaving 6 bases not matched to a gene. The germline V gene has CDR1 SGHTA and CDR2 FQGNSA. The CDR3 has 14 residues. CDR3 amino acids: CASSLTTGGTEAFF. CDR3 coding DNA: TGTGCCAGCAGCCTTACTACAGGGGGCACTGAAGCTTTCTTT.

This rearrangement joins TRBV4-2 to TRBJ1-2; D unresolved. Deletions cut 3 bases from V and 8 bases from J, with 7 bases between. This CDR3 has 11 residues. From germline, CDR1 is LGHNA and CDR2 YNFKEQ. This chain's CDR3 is CASSQGQGYTF. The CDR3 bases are TGTGCCAGCAGCCAGGGCCAGGGCTACACCTTC.

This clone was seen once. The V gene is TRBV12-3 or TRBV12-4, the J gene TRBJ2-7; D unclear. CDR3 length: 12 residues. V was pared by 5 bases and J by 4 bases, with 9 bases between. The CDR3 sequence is CASSPRSYEQYF. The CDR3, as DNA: TGTGCCAGCAGTCCACGCAGTTACGAGCAGTACTTC.

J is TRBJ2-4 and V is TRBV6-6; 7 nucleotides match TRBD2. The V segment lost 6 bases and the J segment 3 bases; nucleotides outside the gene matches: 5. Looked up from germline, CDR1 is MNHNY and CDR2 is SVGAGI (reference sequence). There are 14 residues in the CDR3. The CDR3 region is CASRGGEDKNIQYF. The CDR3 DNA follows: TGTGCCAGCAGGGGGGGGGAGGACAAAAACATTCAGTACTTC.

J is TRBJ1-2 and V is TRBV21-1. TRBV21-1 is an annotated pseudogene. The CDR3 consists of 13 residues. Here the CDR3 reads CASSNRGGSGYTF. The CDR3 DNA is TGTGCCAGCAGCAATCGGGGGGGAAGCGGCTACACCTTC.

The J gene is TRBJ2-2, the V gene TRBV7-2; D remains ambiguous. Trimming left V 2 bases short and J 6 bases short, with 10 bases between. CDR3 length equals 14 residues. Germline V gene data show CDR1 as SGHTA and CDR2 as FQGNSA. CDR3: CASSLLQQAGELFF. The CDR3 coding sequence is TGTGCCAGCAGCTTACTGCAGCAGGCCGGGGAGCTGTTTTTT. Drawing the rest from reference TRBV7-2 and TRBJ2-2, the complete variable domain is GAGVSQSPSNKVTEKGKDVELRCDPISGHTALYWYRQSLGQGLEFLIYFQGNSAPDKSGLPSDRFSAERTGGSVSTLTIQRTQQEDSAVYLCASSLLQQAGELFFGEGSRLTVL.

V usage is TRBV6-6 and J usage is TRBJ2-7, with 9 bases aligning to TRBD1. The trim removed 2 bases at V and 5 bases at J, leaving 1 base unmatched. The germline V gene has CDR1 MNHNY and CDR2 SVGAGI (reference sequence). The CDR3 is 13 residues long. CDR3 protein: CASSYGTGNEQYF. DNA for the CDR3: TGTGCCAGCAGTTACGGGACAGGGAACGAGCAGTACTTC.

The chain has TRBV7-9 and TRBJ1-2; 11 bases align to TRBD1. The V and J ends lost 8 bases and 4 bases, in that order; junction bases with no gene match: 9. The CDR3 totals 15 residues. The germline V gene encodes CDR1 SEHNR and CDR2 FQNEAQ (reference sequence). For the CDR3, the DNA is TGTGCCAGCCGTCCCGGGACAGGGGGACCCTATGGCTACACCTTC. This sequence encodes CASRPGTGGPYGYTF. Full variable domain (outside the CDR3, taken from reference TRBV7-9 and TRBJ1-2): DTGVSQNPRHKITKRGQNVTFRCDPISEHNRLYWYRQTLGQGPEFLTYFQNEAQLEKSRLLSDRFSAERPKGSFSTLEIQRTEQGDSAMYLCASRPGTGGPYGYTFGSGTRLTVV.

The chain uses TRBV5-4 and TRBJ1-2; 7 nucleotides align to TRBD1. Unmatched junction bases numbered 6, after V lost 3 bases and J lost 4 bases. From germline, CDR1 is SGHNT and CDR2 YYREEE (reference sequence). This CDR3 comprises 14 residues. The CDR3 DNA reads TGTGCCAGCAGCTACCTAGGGGGCGGCTATGGCTACACCTTC. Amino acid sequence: CASSYLGGGYGYTF. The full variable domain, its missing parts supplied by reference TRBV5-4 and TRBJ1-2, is ETGVTQSPTHLIKTRGQQVTLRCSSQSGHNTVSWYQQALGQGPQFIFQYYREEENGRGNFPPRFSGLQFPNYSSELNVNALELDDSALYLCASSYLGGGYGYTFGSGTRLTVV.

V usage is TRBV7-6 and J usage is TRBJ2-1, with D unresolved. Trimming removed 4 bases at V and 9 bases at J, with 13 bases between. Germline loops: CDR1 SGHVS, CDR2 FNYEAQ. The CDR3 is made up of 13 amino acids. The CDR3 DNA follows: TGTGCCAGCAGCTCAAAACGAGAGGTTGAGCAGTTCTTC. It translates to CASSSKREVEQFF.

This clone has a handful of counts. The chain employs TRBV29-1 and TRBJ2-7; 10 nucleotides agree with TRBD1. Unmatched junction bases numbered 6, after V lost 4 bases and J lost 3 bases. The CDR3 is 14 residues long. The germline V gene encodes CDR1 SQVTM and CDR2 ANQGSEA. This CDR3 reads CSVARTGGGYEQYF. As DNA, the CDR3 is TGCAGCGTTGCCCGGACAGGGGGTGGCTACGAGCAGTACTTC.

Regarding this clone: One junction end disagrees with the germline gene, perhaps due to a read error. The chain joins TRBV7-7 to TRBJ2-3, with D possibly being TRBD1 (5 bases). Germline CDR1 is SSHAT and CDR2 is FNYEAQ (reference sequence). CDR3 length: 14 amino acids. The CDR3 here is CASSLGQGTDTQYF. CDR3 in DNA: TGTGCTAGCAGCTTAGGCCAGGGAACAGATACGCAGTATTTT.

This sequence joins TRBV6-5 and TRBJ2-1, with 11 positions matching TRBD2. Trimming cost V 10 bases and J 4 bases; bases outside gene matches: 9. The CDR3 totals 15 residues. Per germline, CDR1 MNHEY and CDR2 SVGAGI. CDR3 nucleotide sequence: TGTGCCACCCGCCCCGGGACTAGCGGATACAATGAGCAGTTCTTC. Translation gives CATRPGTSGYNEQFF.

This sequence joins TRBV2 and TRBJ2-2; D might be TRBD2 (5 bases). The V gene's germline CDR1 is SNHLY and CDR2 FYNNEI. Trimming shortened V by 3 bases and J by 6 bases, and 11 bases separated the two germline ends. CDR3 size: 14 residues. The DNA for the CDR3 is TGTGCCAGCAGTGAGGCAACTAGATCCGGGGAGCTGTTTTTT. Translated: CASSEATRSGELFF.

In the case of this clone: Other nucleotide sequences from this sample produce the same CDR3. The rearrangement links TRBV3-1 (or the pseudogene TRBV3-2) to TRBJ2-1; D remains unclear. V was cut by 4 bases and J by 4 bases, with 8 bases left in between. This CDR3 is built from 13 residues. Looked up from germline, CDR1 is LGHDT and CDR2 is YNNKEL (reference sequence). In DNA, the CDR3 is TGTGCCAGCAGCCCCCCCGGGTACAATGAGCAGTTCTTC. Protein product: CASSPPGYNEQFF.

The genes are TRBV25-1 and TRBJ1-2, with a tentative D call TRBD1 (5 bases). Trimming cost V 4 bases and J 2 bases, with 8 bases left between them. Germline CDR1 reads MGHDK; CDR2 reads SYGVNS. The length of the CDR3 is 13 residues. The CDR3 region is CASSGGINYGYTF. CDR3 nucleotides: TGTGCCAGCAGTGGGGGCATCAACTATGGCTACACCTTC.

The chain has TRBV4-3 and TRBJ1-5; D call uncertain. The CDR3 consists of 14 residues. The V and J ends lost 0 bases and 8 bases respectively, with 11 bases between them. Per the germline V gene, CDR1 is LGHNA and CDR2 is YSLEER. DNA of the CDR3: TGCGCCAGCAGCCAAGATTATGCGGCAGAGCCCCAGCATTTT. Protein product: CASSQDYAAEPQHF.

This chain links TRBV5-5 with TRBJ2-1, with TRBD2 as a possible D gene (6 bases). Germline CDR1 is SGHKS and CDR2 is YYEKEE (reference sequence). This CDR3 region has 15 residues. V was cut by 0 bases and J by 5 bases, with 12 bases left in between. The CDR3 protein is CASSLGALADNEQFF. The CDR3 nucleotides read TGTGCCAGCAGCTTGGGTGCACTAGCTGACAATGAGCAGTTCTTC.

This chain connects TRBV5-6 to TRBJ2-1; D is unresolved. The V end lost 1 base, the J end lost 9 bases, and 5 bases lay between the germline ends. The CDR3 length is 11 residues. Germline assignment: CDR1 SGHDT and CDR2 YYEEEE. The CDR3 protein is CASSLLLEQFF. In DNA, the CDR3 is TGTGCCAGCAGCTTGCTTCTTGAGCAGTTCTTC.

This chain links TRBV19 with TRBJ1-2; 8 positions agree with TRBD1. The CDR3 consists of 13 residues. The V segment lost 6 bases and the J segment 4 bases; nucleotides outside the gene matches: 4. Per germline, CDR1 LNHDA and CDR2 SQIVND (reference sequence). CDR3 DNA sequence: TGTGCCAGTAGCGATACAGGGGGCTATGGCTACACCTTC. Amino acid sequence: CASSDTGGYGYTF.